This T cell receptor (beta chain) emerged from a study of beta chain features in type 1 diabetes listed by TCRdb under 2018. Background on the whole study: No differences in mean age, gender distribution, total cell number or subset yield were found between patients and healthy donors. Across all samples, around 100 million sorted cells were examined, and cell number per subset correlated strongly with RNA yield. In the study, recently diagnosed type 1 diabetes patients and matched healthy donors were compared on the TCRB repertoires of their sorted circulating CD4+ T cell subsets. Regulatory and stem cell-like memory subsets were obtained from only 8 patients and roughly eight healthy donors, while naive and central memory subsets were obtained from all 28 donors.

What the study reported, not specific to this receptor: PCR might favor shorter templates, but patient and control samples were amplified and corrected together, so any skew would affect both groups equally. Naive, central memory and regulatory TCRB repertoires appeared more similar among patients than among healthy donors. Because small numbers of individuals were included in the HLA sub-analyses, any influence of HLA type on TCRB rearrangement was left unresolved. Because cDNA was sequenced instead of genomic DNA, highly expressing activated cells could be over-represented, though the groups showed no difference in activation or CD3 levels. A moderate but significant shortening of TCRB CDR3 length was observed in type 1 diabetes patients in all four CD4+ subsets. Patients with type 1 diabetes made fewer insertions and deleted more nucleotides at VDJ recombination sites, implying thymic rearrangement abnormalities.

The entire amount of isolated RNA was reverse transcribed using the High Capacity cDNA Reverse Transcription Kit, so the sequenced TCRB transcripts were expressed ones. Deep immunoSEQ sequencing was applied to naive, central memory and regulatory T cell samples, giving an average of roughly 3.5 million total reads per sample. Sorted cells were lysed in RLT buffer and RNA was extracted with DNase-treated RNeasy Micro or Mini kits, depending on cell number. Each cell subset was processed separately to prevent cross-contamination, with patient and healthy donor samples processed together. The immunoSEQ multiplex PCR was used to amplify TCRB sequences from cDNA, yielding 87-bp fragments that span the CDR3 region. The amplicons were sequenced using the Illumina HiSeq platform. Concerning the study's data processing: Synthetic template baselines were used to correct PCR bias computationally, reads within Hamming distance 2 were collapsed, and singletons that could not be merged were discarded. By aligning reads against IMGT, V, D and J genes, CDR3 length, and insertions or deletions at six rearrangement sites were assigned. Within each subset, clonotype counts were normalized to the number of sorted cells before true diversity and Gini coefficients were calculated with the tcR R package. The overlap coefficient, calculated on TCRB nucleotide sequences, was used to quantify repertoire sharing. TCRdb holds this immuneACCESS table with in-frame rearrangements only. Some clones are missing; in checked studies, unresolved V genes explain under half, and the rest has no known cause. V and J calls plus clone size are reproduced from that table; the DNA served to infer D and trimming. Counted in this sample were around 180,000 clones; around 8% of them appeared once. The top ten constitute 0.94% of the sample.

This clone has ten or more counts. The specificity of this receptor is unknown. Base qualities are not provided; no much larger clone lies one nucleotide away. Each donor gave one peripheral blood draw, approximately 110 mL on average, collected into heparinised tubes. A BD FACSAria II and a panel including CD45RO, CCR7, CD25, CD127, CD95 and CD27 were used to sort naive, central memory, regulatory and stem cell-like memory CD4+ T cells. A purity above 95% was achieved for all sorted populations. PBMCs were separated immediately by Lymphoprep density gradient centrifugation and were stained directly, without being cultured. To minimize batch effects, samples were stained and sorted in pairs, one healthy donor with one patient per experiment. At the junction V is shortened by 6 bases and J by 4 bases, with 12 bases in between. CDR1 and CDR2, looked up from the germline V gene (reference sequence), are PRHDT and FYEKMQ. Its CDR3 holds 13 amino acids, cysteine through phenylalanine. Only the CDR3 region is kept as DNA, spanning 39 bases read in frame from base 1.

Sequencing was done on a sample of central memory CD4+ T cells from blood. The V and J genes are TRBV13 and TRBJ1-1, with no confident D gene call. The TCR sequence derives from a woman aged 40 to 50 with type 1 diabetes. The CDR3 loop reads CASSRRVSTEAFF. The DNA is as follows: TGTGCCAGCAGTCGCCGCGTAAGCACTGAAGCTTTCTTT.